Sequencing of this T cell receptor beta chain was carried out in a study of tumor-infiltrating lymphocytes in localized non-small cell lung cancer. Study background: The cohort mixed smokers and never-smokers, several histologies, and some post-neoadjuvant-chemotherapy samples. Study results and caveats: IM1 and IM2 tumors showed no difference in T-cell fraction.

Generated by immunoSEQ multiplex PCR, the TCRdb table keeps only in-frame clones and is missing some. The sample records around 8,000 clones, about 60% being singletons. V lost 0 bases to trimming and J lost 5 bases; unmatched junction nucleotides: 4. The germline gives CDR1 SGHRS, CDR2 YFSETQ. This CDR3 comprises 16 residues. In the case of this clone: Its specificity is unknown.

The source of this sequence is a human donor with non-small cell lung cancer. Material for sequencing was uninvolved lung tissue not adjacent to the tumor. The chain employs TRBV5-1 and TRBJ1-4, with 10 bases identical to TRBD1. The CDR3 loop is CASSLGDRGPNEKLFF. The CDR3 nucleotides read TGCGCCAGCAGCTTGGGGGACAGGGGACCGAATGAAAAACTGTTTTTT.